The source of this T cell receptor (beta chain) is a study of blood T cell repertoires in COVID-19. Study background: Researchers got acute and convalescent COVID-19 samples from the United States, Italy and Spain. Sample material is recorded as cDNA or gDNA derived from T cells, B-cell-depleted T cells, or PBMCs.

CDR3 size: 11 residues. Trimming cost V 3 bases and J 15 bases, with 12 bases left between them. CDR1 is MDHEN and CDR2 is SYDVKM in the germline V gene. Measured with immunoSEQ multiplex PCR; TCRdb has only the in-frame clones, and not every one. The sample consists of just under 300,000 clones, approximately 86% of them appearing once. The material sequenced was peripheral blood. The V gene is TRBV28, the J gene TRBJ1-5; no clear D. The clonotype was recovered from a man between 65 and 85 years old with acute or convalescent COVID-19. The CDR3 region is CASSLGPTTHF. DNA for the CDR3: TGTGCCAGCAGTTTGGGTCCGACTACGCATTTT.